This T cell receptor beta chain was profiled in a study of blood T cell repertoires in COVID-19 (TCRdb year 2020). With regard to the full study: Samples from collaborators originated in the United States, Italy and Spain and spanned both the acute and convalescent phases of COVID-19. The prospective study material was composed of cDNA or gDNA derived from T cells, B-cell-depleted T cells, or PBMCs. Subjects who had been exposed to COVID-19, were actively infected with it, or had recovered from it provided the deeply sampled blood TCRbeta repertoires that made up the dataset. The repertoires were released in a freely available public database intended as a resource for research on the immune response to SARS-CoV-2. Samples came from the ongoing ImmuneRACE study (first 160 participants) plus 1,254 subjects from 6 global collaborators. The sample metadata nearly always contained a de-identified subject ID, COVID-19 status, age in years and sex. Where available, HLA class I and class II types were obtained from metadata supplied by the sample provider rather than from assay-based typing.

Overall results and qualifications from the work: How much clinical and demographic metadata was included differed by source and by participant, and the metadata was provided uncurated.

Reading from cysteine to phenylalanine, the CDR3 counts 16 amino acids. Here the CDR3 DNA is all that survives: 48 bases in frame from base 1. Germline trimming: 0 bases from V, 1 base from J; junction bases outside gene matches: 3. CDR1 and CDR2 are drawn from the germline V gene: SGDLS, YYNGEE. The immunoSEQ Assay, a bias-controlled multiplex PCR, was used to amplify TCRbeta CDR3 regions from genomic DNA. Per the authors' processing: The number of nucleated cells in each sample was estimated from the amplification of reference gene primers within the assay. To quantify the absolute abundance of each unique TCRbeta CDR3 rearrangement, sequence reads were collapsed and filtered. For each sample, productive Simpson clonality was calculated as the square root of Simpson's diversity index over productive rearrangements. Sourced from immuneACCESS, this table was stored by TCRdb with only in-frame sequences that have V and J called. A share of the clones is absent; for the studies checked, an unresolved V gene accounts for under half, and the remainder has no known explanation. V, J and clone size reflect that table, while D and trimming were determined from the DNA. The sample includes roughly 290,000 clones, with 70% to 90% observed a single time. The top ten clones comprise 4.3% of the sample.

In the prospective study, participants were roughly 18 to 95 years old, resided in 20 to 30 geographic areas of the United States, and were enrolled through a virtual design. In the prospective study, participants were assigned to cohorts based on the clinical history participants reported in a screening survey and a study questionnaire. ImmuneRACE Cohort 3 recovered participants were defined by two consecutive negative NP/OP PCR tests, healthcare professional clearance, or symptom resolution. In the prospective study, whole blood, serum and a nasopharyngeal or oropharyngeal swab were collected from each participant by mobile phlebotomists. Additional blood draws and questionnaires over an approximately two-month period could optionally be provided by prospective study participants. Before DNA extraction, blood samples from the prospective study were shipped at room temperature or frozen. As to this clone: The clone's antigen remains unknown. There are no base qualities to consult, and no much larger clone falls within one base.

The chain was built from TRBV9 and TRBJ1-4; TRBD1 agrees with 7 junctional bases. The source is a woman in her thirties who had recovered from COVID-19. The source material was PBMCs or T cells enriched from blood (not recorded which). Here is the DNA: TGTGCCAGCAGCGTAGGGGCAGGGGGAACTAATGAAAAACTGTTTTTT. This is translated as CASSVGAGGTNEKLFF.